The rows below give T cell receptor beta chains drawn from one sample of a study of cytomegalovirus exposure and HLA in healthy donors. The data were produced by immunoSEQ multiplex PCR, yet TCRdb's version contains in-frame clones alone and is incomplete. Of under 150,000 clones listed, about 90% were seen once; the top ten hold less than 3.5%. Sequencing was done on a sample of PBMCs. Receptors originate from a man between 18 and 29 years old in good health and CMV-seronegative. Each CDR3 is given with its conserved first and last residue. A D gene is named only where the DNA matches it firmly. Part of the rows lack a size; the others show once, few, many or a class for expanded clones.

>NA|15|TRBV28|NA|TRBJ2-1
TGTGCCAGCAGTGGTTGGAGCGGTCCAGTCAATGAGCAGTTCTTC
CASSGWSGPVNEQFF
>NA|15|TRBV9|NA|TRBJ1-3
TGTGCCAGCAGCGCCAACTTGGGAGCTGGAAACACCATATATTTT
CASSANLGAGNTIYF
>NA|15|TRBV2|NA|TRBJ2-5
TGTGCCAGCAGTGATGGGACACGGTACCAAGAGACCCAGTACTTC
CASSDGTRYQETQYF
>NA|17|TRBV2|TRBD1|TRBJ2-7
TGTGCCAGCAGGACCGGGACAGAGACGGTTAGCCCCTACGAGCAGTACTTC
CASRTGTETVSPYEQYF
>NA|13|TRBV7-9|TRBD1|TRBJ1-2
TGTGCCAGCAGAAAACCCGGACAGGATGGCTACACCTTC
CASRKPGQDGYTF
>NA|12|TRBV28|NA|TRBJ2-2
TGTGCCAGCCCAGGGCGGACCGGGGAGCTGTTTTTT
CASPGRTGELFF
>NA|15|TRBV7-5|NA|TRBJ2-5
TGTGCCAGAAGCTGCCCCCCGGGGGGCCGTGAGACCCAGTACTTC
CARSCPPGGRETQYF
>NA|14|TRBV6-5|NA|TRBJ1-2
TGTGCCAGCAGTTACGGACGGGGAGTCTATGGCTACACCTTC
CASSYGRGVYGYTF
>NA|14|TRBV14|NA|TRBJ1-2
TGTGCCAGCAGCCAAGGGGCACTCTACTATGGCTACACCTTC
CASSQGALYYGYTF
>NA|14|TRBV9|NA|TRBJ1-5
TGTGCCAGCAGCGTAGGAGAAGCTTATCAGCCCCAGCATTTT
CASSVGEAYQPQHF
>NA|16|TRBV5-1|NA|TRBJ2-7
TGCGCCAGCAGCTTGGCCAGGGGCCCCGTCTCCTACGAGCAGTACTTC
CASSLARGPVSYEQYF
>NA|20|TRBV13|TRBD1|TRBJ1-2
TGTGCCAGCAGCTTAGGCCGTTTGGGGACAGGGGGCTTGGTGGACTATGGCTACACCTTC
CASSLGRLGTGGLVDYGYTF
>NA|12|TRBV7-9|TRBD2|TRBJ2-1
TGTGCCGTACTAGCGAACTACAATGAGCAGTTCTTC
CAVLANYNEQFF
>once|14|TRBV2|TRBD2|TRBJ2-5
TGTGCCAGCAGTGACGTTGGGAGGGGACAGACCCAGTACTTC
CASSDVGRGQTQYF
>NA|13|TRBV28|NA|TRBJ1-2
TGTGCCAGCAGTCAGACAGAATCTTATGGCTACACCTTC
CASSQTESYGYTF
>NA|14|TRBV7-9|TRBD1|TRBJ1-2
TGTGCCAGCAGCTTTCAGGGGGTGGGAACTGGCTACACCTTC
CASSFQGVGTGYTF
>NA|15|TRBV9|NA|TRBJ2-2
TGTGCCAGCAGCGTAAGGGGGGGCAACACCGGGGAGCTGTTTTTT
CASSVRGGNTGELFF
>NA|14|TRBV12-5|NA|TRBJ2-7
TGTGCTAGTGGTTTGACAGGGCGGTCCTACGAGCAGTACTTC
CASGLTGRSYEQYF
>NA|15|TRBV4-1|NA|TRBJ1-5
TGCGCCAGCAGCCAAGATATCAGGGGCAATCAGCCCCAGCATTTT
CASSQDIRGNQPQHF
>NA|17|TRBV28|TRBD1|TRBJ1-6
TGTGCCAGCAGTCTATTGACAGGGGTCTCCTATAATTCACCCCTCCACTTT
CASSLLTGVSYNSPLHF
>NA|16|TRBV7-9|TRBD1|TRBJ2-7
TGTGCCAGCAGCTATATTCGGACAGGGCTCTCCTACGAGCAGTACTTC
CASSYIRTGLSYEQYF
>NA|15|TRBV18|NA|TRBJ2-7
TGTGCCAGCTCACCAAGGCTTGGGAGAGGCTACGAGCAGTACTTC
CASSPRLGRGYEQYF
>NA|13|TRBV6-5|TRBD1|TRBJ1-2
TGTGCCAGCACCCCACCAAACAGGGGACGCTACACCTTC
CASTPPNRGRYTF
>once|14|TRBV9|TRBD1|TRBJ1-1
TGTGCCAGCAGCTCTGGGACAGGGGGCACTGAAGCTTTCTTT
CASSSGTGGTEAFF
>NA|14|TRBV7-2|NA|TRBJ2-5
TGTGCCAGCAGCTCCACAGGGAACCAAGAGACCCAGTACTTC
CASSSTGNQETQYF
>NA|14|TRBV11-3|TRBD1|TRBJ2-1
TGTGCCAGCAGCTTAGGGGCAGGGGGCAATGAGCAGTTCTTC
CASSLGAGGNEQFF
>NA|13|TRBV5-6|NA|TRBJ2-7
TGTGCCAGCAGCTCTACCGGGAGCGGAGGGCAGTACTTC
CASSSTGSGGQYF
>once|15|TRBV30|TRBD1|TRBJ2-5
TGTGCCTGGAGTCTTGGGGCAGGGGGCAGGGAGACCCAGTACTTC
CAWSLGAGGRETQYF
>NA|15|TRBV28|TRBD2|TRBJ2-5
TGTGCCAGCAGTGCTCCGGGACTAGCGGAAGAGACCCAGTACTTC
CASSAPGLAEETQYF
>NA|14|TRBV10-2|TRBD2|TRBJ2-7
TGCGCCAGCAGATTTAGCGGGAGTGAGTACGAGCAGTACTTC
CASRFSGSEYEQYF